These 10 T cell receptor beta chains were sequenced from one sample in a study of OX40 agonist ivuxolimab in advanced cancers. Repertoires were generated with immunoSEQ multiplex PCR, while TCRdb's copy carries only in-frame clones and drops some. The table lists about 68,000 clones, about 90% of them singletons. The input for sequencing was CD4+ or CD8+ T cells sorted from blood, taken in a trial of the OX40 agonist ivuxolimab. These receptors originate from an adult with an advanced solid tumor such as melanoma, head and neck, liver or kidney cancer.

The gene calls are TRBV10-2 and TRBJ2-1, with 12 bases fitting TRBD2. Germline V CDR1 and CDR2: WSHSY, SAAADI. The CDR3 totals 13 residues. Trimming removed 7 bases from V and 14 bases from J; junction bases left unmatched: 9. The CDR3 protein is CASKLAGGRGEFF. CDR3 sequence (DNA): TGCGCCAGCAAACTAGCGGGAGGCCGCGGAGAGTTCTTC.

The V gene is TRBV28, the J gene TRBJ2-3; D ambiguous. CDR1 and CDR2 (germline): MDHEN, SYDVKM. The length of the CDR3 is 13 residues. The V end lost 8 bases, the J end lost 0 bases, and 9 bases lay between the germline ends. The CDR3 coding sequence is TGTGCCAGCTGTCCAGGTAGCACAGATACGCAGTATTTT. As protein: CASCPGSTDTQYF.

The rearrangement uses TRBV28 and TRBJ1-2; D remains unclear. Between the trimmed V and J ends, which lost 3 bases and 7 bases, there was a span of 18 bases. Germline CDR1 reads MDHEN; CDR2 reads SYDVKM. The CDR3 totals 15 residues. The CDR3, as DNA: TGTGCCAGCAGTTTCGGGGTTATCGGGGTTGGTGGCTACACCTTC. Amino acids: CASSFGVIGVGGYTF.

This CDR3 reads CASSTLAGANTGELFF. CDR3 coding DNA: TGTGCCAGCAGTACATTAGCGGGCGCGAACACCGGGGAGCTGTTTTTT. The V call is TRBV7-7, the J call TRBJ2-2; TRBD2 aligns across 7 bases. The CDR3 has 16 residues. V was clipped by 6 bases and J by 0 bases; unmatched bases: 7. Germline loops: CDR1 SSHAT, CDR2 FNYEAQ (reference sequence).

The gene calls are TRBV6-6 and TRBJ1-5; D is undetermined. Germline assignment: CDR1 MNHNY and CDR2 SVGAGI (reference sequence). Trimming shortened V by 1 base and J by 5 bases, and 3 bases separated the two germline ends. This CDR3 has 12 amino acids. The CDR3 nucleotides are TGTGCCAGCAGTTACTGGGATCAGCCCCAGCATTTT. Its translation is CASSYWDQPQHF.

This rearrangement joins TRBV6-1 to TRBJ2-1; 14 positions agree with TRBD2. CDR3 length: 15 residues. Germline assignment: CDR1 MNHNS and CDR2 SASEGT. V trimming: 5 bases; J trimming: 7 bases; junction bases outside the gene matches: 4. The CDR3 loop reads CASSIGTSGGNEQFF. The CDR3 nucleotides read TGTGCCAGCAGTATAGGGACTAGCGGGGGTAATGAGCAGTTCTTC.

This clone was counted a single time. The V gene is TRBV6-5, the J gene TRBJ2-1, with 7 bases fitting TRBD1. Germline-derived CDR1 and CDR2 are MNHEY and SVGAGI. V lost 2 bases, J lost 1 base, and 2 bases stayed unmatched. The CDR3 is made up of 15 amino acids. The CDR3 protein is CASSYSRGSYNEQFF. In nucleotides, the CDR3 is TGTGCCAGCAGTTACAGCAGGGGGTCCTACAATGAGCAGTTCTTC.

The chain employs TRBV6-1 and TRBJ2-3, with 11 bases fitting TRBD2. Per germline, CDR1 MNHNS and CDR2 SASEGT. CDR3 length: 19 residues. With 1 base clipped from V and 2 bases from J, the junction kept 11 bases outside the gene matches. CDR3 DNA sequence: TGTGCCAGCAGTGAAGTGGGGCTAGCGGGAGGATCCATCACAGATACGCAGTATTTT. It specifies CASSEVGLAGGSITDTQYF.

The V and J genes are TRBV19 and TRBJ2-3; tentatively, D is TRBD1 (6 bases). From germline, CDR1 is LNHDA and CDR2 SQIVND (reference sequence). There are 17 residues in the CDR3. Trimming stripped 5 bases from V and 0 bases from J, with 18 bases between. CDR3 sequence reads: CASSAPGAQGSTDTQYF. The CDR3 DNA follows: TGTGCCAGTAGTGCCCCAGGGGCCCAGGGGAGCACAGATACGCAGTATTTT.

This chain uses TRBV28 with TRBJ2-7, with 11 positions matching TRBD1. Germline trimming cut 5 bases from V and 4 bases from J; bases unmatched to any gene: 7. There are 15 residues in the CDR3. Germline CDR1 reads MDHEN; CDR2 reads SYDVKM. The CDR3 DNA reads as TGTGCCAGCAGTCCCCCCGGGACAGGGGGATACGAGCAGTACTTC. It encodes CASSPPGTGGYEQYF. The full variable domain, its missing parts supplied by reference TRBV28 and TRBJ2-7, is DVKVTQSSRYLVKRTGEKVFLECVQDMDHENMFWYRQDPGLGLRLIYFSYDVKMKEKGDIPEGYSVSREKKERFSLILESASTNQTSMYLCASSPPGTGGYEQYFGPGTRLTVT.